Each of the 5 T cell receptor beta chains below was sequenced from the same sample in a study of blood T cell repertoires in COVID-19. Data came from immunoSEQ multiplex PCR; TCRdb stores just in-frame clones and leaves some out. The table records fewer than 350,000 clones, roughly 87% of them present only once. The sequencing input was peripheral blood. The receptor source for this set is a young man with COVID-19, enrolled during active disease.

The chain uses TRBV18 and TRBJ2-3; possible D gene TRBD1, 6 bases. The germline V gene has CDR1 KGHSH and CDR2 LQKENI. The length of the CDR3 is 16 residues. V gave up 1 base and J gave up 2 bases, with 13 bases separating them. CDR3 loop: CASSPQGQFSTDTQYF. The CDR3 DNA sequence: TGTGCCAGCTCACCACAGGGACAATTTTCCACAGATACGCAGTATTTT.

This clone appeared a single time. The chain links TRBV18 to TRBJ2-7, with D possibly being TRBD1 (6 bases). This CDR3 region has 14 residues. V lost 3 bases and J 3 bases, leaving 12 bases between the germline ends. The germline CDR1 and CDR2 sequences are KGHSH and LQKENI. CDR3 in amino acids: CASSPGTQDYEQYF. CDR3 bases: TGTGCCAGCTCACCCGGGACACAGGACTACGAGCAGTACTTC.

The rearrangement links TRBV7-2 to TRBJ1-1; D is ambiguous. The CDR3 extends over 15 amino acids. The V end lost 0 bases, the J end lost 5 bases, and 13 bases lay between the germline ends. The germline V gene encodes CDR1 SGHTA and CDR2 FQGNSA. As DNA, the CDR3 is TGTGCCAGCAGCTTAGCTTACGATCAGTGGACTGAAGCTTTCTTT. Protein product: CASSLAYDQWTEAFF.

The chain is built from TRBV7-2 and TRBJ1-1, with D perhaps matching TRBD1 (6 bases). The CDR3 has 14 amino acids. Germline CDR1 is SGHTA and CDR2 is FQGNSA. V lost 3 bases and J 6 bases, leaving 14 bases between the germline ends. CDR3 in amino acids: CASSFWVRGSEAFF. The CDR3 nucleotides are TGTGCCAGCAGCTTCTGGGTTAGGGGGTCTGAAGCTTTCTTT. Combining the CDR3 with reference TRBV7-2 and TRBJ1-1 gives the whole variable domain GAGVSQSPSNKVTEKGKDVELRCDPISGHTALYWYRQSLGQGLEFLIYFQGNSAPDKSGLPSDRFSAERTGGSVSTLTIQRTQQEDSAVYLCASSFWVRGSEAFFGQGTRLTVV.

This sequence joins TRBV12-5 and TRBJ2-1; possibly TRBD2 for D (7 bases). This CDR3 region has 15 residues. Germline CDR1 LGHNT, CDR2 FRNRAP. V was pared by 2 bases and J by 8 bases, with 16 bases between. As DNA, the CDR3 is TGTGCTAGTGGTTTGACACAGGGACTAATAGATGAGCAGTTCTTC. Its translation is CASGLTQGLIDEQFF.